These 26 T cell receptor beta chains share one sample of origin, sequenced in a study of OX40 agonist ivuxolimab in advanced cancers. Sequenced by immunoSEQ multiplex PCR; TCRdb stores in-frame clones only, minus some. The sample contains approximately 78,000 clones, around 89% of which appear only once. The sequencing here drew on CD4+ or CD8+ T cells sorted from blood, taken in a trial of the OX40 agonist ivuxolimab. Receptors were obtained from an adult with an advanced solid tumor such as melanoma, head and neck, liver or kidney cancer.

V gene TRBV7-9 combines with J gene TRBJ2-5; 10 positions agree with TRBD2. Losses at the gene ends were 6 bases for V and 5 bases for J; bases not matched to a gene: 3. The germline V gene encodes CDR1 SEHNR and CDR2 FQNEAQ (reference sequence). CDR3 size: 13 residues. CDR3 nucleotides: TGTGCCAGCAGACTAGCGGGACCGGAGACCCAGTACTTC. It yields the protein CASRLAGPETQYF.

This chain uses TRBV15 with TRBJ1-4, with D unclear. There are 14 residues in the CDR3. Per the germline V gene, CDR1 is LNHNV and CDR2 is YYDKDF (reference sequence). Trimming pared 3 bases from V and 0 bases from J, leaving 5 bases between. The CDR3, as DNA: TGTGCCACCAGCAGTGGTCCAACTAATGAAAAACTGTTTTTT. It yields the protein CATSSGPTNEKLFF. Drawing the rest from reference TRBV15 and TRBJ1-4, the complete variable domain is DAMVIQNPRYQVTQFGKPVTLSCSQTLNHNVMYWYQQKSSQAPKLLFHYYDKDFNNEADTPDNFQSRRPNTSFCFLDIRSPGLGDTAMYLCATSSGPTNEKLFFGSGTQLSVL.

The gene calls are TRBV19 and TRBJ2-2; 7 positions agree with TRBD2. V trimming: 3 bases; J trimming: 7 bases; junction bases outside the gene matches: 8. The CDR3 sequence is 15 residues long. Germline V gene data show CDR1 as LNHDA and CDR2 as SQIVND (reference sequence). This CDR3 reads CASSMEREAFGELFF. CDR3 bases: TGTGCCAGTAGTATGGAGCGGGAAGCATTCGGGGAGCTGTTTTTT.

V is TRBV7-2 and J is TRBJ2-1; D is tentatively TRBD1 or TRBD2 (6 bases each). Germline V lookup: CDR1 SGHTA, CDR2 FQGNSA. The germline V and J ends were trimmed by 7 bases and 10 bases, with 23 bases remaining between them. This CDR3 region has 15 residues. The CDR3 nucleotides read TGTGCCAGCACCCCGGGGGCGGTAGCAATTGGGGAGCAGTTCTTC. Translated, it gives CASTPGAVAIGEQFF.

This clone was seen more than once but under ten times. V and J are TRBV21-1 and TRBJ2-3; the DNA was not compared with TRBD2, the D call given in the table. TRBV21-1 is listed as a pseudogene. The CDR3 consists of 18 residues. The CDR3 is CASSRAGGFLIHIDTQYF. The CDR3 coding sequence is TGTGCCAGCAGCAGGGCGGGGGGCTTTTTAATTCACATAGATACGCAGTATTTT.

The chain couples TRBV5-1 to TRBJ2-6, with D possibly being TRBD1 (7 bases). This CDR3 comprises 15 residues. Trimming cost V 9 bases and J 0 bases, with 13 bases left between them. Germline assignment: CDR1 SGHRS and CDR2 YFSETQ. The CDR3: CATGGGGSGANVLTF. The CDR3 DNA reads TGCGCCACAGGAGGGGGCGGCTCTGGGGCCAACGTCCTGACTTTC.

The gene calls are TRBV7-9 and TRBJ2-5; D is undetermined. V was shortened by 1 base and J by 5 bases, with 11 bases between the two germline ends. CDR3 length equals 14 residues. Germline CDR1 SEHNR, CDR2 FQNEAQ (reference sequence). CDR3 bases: TGTGCCAGCAGCTTAGATCTCGCTATGGAGACCCAGTACTTC. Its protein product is CASSLDLAMETQYF.

This chain's CDR3 is CASSIDAGDLKNIQYF. CDR3 bases: TGTGCCAGTAGTATAGATGCGGGGGACCTTAAAAACATTCAGTACTTC. This rearrangement joins TRBV19 to TRBJ2-4; 7 nucleotides agree with TRBD2. Trimming removed 0 bases from V and 4 bases from J; junction bases left unmatched: 6. Germline CDR1 LNHDA, CDR2 SQIVND (reference sequence). The CDR3 has 16 residues.

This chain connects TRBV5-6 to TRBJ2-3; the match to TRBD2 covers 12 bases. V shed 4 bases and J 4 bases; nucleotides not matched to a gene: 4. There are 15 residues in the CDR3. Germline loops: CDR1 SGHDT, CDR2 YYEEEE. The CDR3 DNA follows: TGTGCCAGCAGCCCCGGACTAGCGGGGTCAGATACGCAGTATTTT. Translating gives CASSPGLAGSDTQYF.

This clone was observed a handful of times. Here the CDR3 DNA reads TGTGCCAGCAGCTTAGGCGGTAATAGCGGGGGGGCAGAGGAGACCCAGTACTTC. Its protein product is CASSLGGNSGGAEETQYF. The V and J genes are TRBV7-9 and TRBJ2-5, with 11 bases that match TRBD2. Germline V gene sequence: CDR1 SEHNR, CDR2 FQNEAQ (reference sequence). The CDR3 runs to 18 residues. V shed 1 base and J 5 bases; nucleotides not matched to a gene: 12.

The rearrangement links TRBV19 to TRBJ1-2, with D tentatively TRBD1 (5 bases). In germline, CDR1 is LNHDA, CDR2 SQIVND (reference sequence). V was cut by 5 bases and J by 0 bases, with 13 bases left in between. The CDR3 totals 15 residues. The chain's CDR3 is CASSSRGLSNYGYTF. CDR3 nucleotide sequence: TGTGCCAGTAGTTCCCGGGGCTTGTCTAACTATGGCTACACCTTC.

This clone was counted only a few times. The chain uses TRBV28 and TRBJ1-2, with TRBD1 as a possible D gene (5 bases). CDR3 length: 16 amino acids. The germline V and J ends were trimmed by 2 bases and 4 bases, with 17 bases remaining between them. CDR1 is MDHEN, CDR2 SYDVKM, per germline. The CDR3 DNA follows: TGTGCCAGCAGTTTAGTTTCAGGGACCGAGGGCTATGGCTACACCTTC. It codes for CASSLVSGTEGYGYTF.

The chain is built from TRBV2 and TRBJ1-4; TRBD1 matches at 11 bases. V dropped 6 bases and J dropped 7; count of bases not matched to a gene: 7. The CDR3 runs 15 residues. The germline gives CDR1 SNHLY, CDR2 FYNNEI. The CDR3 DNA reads TGTGCCAGCAGGAAAGGACAGGGGGCAGGTGAAAAACTGTTTTTT. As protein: CASRKGQGAGEKLFF.

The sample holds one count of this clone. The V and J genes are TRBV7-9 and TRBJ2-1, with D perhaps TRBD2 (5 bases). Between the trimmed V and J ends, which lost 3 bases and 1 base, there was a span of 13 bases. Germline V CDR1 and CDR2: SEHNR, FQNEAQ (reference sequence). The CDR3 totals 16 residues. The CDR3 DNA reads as TGTGCCAGCAGCTTCTCTATCACGGGGTCCTACAATGAGCAGTTCTTC. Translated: CASSFSITGSYNEQFF.

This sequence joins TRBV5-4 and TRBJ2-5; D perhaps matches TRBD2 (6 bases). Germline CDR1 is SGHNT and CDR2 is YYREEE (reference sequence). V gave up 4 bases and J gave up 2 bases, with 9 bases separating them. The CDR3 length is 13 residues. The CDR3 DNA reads TGTGCCAGCAGCACCGGGACTCAAGAGACCCAGTACTTC. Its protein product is CASSTGTQETQYF.

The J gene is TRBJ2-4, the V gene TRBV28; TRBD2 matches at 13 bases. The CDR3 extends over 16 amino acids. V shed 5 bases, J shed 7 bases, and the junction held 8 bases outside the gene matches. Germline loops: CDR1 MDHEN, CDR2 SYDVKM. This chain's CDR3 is CASSPAGLAGENIQYF. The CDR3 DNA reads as TGTGCCAGCAGTCCCGCCGGACTAGCGGGGGAGAACATTCAGTACTTC.

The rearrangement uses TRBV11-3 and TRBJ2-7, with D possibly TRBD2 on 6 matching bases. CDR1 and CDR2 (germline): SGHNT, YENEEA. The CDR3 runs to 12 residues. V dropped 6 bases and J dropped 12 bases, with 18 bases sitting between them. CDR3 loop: CASRRPGTPGYF. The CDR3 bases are TGTGCCAGCAGACGCCCCGGGACTCCGGGGTACTTC.

CDR3 amino acids: CASSLESGPGTQYF. The CDR3 DNA sequence: TGCGCCAGCAGCTTGGAGAGTGGCCCTGGGACCCAGTACTTC. The chain employs TRBV5-1 and TRBJ2-5; D not certain. The germline V gene has CDR1 SGHRS and CDR2 YFSETQ. The germline V and J ends were trimmed by 0 bases and 7 bases, with 13 bases remaining between them. This CDR3 contains 14 residues. Variable domain in full (rest from reference TRBV5-1 and TRBJ2-5): KAGVTQTPRYLIKTRGQQVTLSCSPISGHRSVSWYQQTPGQGLQFLFEYFSETQRNKGNFPGRFSGRQFSNSRSEMNVSTLELGDSALYLCASSLESGPGTQYFGPGTRLLVL.

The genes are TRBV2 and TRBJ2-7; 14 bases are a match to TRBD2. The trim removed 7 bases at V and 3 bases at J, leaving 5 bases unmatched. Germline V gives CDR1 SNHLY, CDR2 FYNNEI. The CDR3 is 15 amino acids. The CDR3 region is CASKRLAGGIYEQYF. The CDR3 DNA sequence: TGTGCCAGCAAACGACTAGCGGGGGGGATCTACGAGCAGTACTTC.

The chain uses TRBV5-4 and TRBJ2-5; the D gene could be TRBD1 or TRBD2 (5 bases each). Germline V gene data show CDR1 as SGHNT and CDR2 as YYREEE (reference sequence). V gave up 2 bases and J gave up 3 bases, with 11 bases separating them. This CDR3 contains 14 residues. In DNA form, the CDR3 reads TGTGCCAGCAGCTTCCACGGGACCGAAGAGACCCAGTACTTC. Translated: CASSFHGTEETQYF.

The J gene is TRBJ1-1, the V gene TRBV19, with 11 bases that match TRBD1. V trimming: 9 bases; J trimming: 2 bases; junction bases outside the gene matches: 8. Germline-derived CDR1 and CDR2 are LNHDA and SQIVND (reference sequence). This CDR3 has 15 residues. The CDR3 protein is CASIDWTGGNTEAFF. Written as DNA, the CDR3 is TGTGCCAGCATTGACTGGACAGGGGGCAACACTGAAGCTTTCTTT.

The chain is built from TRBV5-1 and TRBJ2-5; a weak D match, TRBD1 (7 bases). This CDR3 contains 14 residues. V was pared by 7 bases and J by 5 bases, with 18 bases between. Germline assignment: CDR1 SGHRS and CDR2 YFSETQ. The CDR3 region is CASAPGGTLETQYF. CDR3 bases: TGCGCCAGCGCCCCAGGGGGGACTCTCGAGACCCAGTACTTC.

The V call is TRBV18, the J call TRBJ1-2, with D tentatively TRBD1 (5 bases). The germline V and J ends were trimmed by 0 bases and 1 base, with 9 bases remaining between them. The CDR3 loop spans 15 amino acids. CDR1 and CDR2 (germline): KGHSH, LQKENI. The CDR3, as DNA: TGTGCCAGCTCACCACCCAGGGCACTTAACTATGGCTACACCTTC. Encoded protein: CASSPPRALNYGYTF.

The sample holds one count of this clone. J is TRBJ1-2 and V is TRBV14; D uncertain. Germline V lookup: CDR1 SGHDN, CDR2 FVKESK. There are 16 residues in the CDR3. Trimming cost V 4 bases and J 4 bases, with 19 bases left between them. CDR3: CASSPEYLGVGYGYTF. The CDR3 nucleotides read TGTGCCAGCAGCCCCGAGTACCTTGGCGTGGGCTATGGCTACACCTTC.

CDR3 nucleotides: TGTGCCAGCAGCGTCGGACGGCCAGTTGAAGCTTTCTTT. Translating it yields CASSVGRPVEAFF. The genes are TRBV5-6 and TRBJ1-1; D gene uncertain. Trimming pared 4 bases from V and 7 bases from J, leaving 14 bases between. The germline gives CDR1 SGHDT, CDR2 YYEEEE. This CDR3 has 13 residues.

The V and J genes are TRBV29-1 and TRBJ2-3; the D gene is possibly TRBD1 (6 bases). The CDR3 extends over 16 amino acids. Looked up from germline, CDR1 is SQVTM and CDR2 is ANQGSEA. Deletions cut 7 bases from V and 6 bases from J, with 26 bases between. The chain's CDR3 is CSALSDRKGGVDTQYF. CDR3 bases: TGCAGCGCCCTTTCCGACAGGAAAGGTGGGGTGGATACGCAGTATTTT.